Given below is one T cell receptor beta chain in context. Its antigen is unidentified. The data derive from a study of monozygotic twins with inflammatory bowel disease. General study results and limits: Evidence did not back any single strong signal or clonotype linked to IBD.

Amplification of TCRalpha and TCRbeta cDNA involved two nested PCRs that ran for approximately 16 and 9 cycles. Reanalyzing the 5' RACE reads, TCRdb keeps one entry per CDR3 protein, without DNA. The sample includes more than 300,000 distinct CDR3 sequences. The CDR3 sequence is 15 residues long. Germline V gene lookup returns CDR1 KGHSH and CDR2 LQKENI. The sample was blood. This chain joins TRBV18 and TRBJ2-7; the D gene TCRdb calls, TRBD1, cannot be checked with no DNA. The TCR comes from a human donor with ulcerative colitis or Crohn's disease, or a healthy co-twin of an affected twin (not recorded which). The CDR3: CASSRPGQTSYEQYF.